These T cell receptor beta chains were read from a single sample in a study of neurological immune-mediated disorders. One entry per CDR3 protein, called by TCRdb with MiXCR from the 5' RACE reads. The sample lists around 47,000 distinct CDR3 sequences, approximately 11% occurring once. The source material was PBMCs. These receptors originate from a female donor in good health. Both conserved end residues are part of each CDR3. A D gene is named only where the DNA matches it firmly. Size is omitted from some rows. Given values are once, few, many or a class for expanded clones.

TRBD2	-	TRBV5-1	TRBJ2-7	TGCGCCAGCAGCCTCCAGCTAGCGGGAACCTACAATGAACAGTACTTC	CASSLQLAGTYNEQYF
-	many	TRBV29-1	TRBJ2-3	TGCAGCGTTGAAGAGAATAGGAGGGGAAGCACCCAGTATTTT	CSVEENRRGSTQYF
-	-	TRBV10-3	TRBJ1-2	TGTTCCATCAGTGAGTCGAGAACCGGCTATGGCCACACCTTC	CSISESRTGYGHTF
-	many	TRBV5-1	TRBJ1-3	TGCGCCAGCAGCTTGGCCTTCATCGGAAGCTCTGGAAACACCATATATTTT	CASSLAFIGSSGNTIYF
TRBD2	-	TRBV12-3/TRBV12-4	TRBJ2-3	TGTGCCAGCAGGCGTAGCGGGGGCTACATAGATACGCAGTACTTT	CASRRSGGYIDTQYF
-	once	TRBV5-1	TRBJ1-1	TGCACCAGCAGCTTACAGGGTATGAACACTGAATCTTTCTTT	CTSSLQGMNTESFF
-	-	TRBV5-1	TRBJ1-1	TGCGCCAGCACGACGGGGGGAGGAAACACTGAAGCTTTCTTT	CASTTGGGNTEAFF
-	many	TRBV12-3/TRBV12-4	TRBJ2-3	TGTGCCAGCAGAGACGGGGGCCTAAGCACAGATACGCAGTATTTT	CASRDGGLSTDTQYF
-	many	TRBV25-1	TRBJ2-5	TGTGCCAGCAGTGAATATACAGATCCTCAAGAGACCCAGTACTTC	CASSEYTDPQETQYF
-	many	TRBV9	TRBJ1-2	TGTGCCAGCAGCCCTCGGGGGGGTCCCGATGGCTACACCTTC	CASSPRGGPDGYTF
TRBD2	many	TRBV6-1	TRBJ2-2	TGTGCCAGCAGTGAGGTCCGACTAGCGGGAGTCCCCGGGGAGCTGTTTTTT	CASSEVRLAGVPGELFF
-	few	TRBV5-1	TRBJ2-2	TGCGCCAGCAGCCCTGGCGGTACAGGGTGGACCGGGGAGCTGTTTTTT	CASSPGGTGWTGELFF
-	many	TRBV19	TRBJ2-2	TGTGCCAGTAGTCCCGATCGACAGACCGGGGAGCTGTTTTTT	CASSPDRQTGELFF
-	many	TRBV4-1	TRBJ2-3	TGCGCCAGCAGCCTTGGAGTCTACGGCGGTACGCAGTATTTT	CASSLGVYGGTQYF
-	many	TRBV25-1	TRBJ1-2	TGTGCCAGCAGTGAATACGGCCAGGCCTATGGCTACACCTTC	CASSEYGQAYGYTF
TRBD2	many	TRBV7-8	TRBJ2-7	TGTGCCAGCAGTTCTCCCGGGACTAGCGGGGGGGCCCCTTACGAGCAGTACTTC	CASSSPGTSGGAPYEQYF
TRBD1	few	TRBV10-2	TRBJ1-1	TGCGCCAGCAGGGCAACCGGGACAGGAGGTAACACTGAAGCTTTCTTT	CASRATGTGGNTEAFF
-	many	TRBV7-2	TRBJ1-1	TGTGCCAGCAGCCCCCGGGTGGTTTCTTCTGAAGCTTTCTTT	CASSPRVVSSEAFF
-	-	TRBV30	TRBJ1-2	TGTGCCTGGTCTGAGCAGGGCCCCTATGGCTACACCTTC	CAWSEQGPYGYTF
TRBD1	-	TRBV18	TRBJ1-1	TGTGTCAGCTCACCACCGGGACAGGTCTGGACTGAAGCTTTCTTT	CVSSPPGQVWTEAFF
-	many	TRBV12-3/TRBV12-4	TRBJ1-5	TGTGCCAGCAGTTTCTGGGATCGGGAGCCCCAGCATTTT	CASSFWDREPQHF
-	-	TRBV29-1	TRBJ2-5	TGCAGCGTTGCCGCGTCAGGGCGGGAGACCCAGTACTTC	CSVAASGRETQYF
-	many	TRBV9	TRBJ2-5	TGTGCCAGCAGCGTAGAGTCCACAGGTCAAGAGACCCAGTACTTC	CASSVESTGQETQYF
-	many	TRBV12-3/TRBV12-4	TRBJ1-1	TGTGCCAGCACCCTGGAAGGGGCCAGGGGCACTGAAGCTTTCTTT	CASTLEGARGTEAFF
-	many	TRBV10-2	TRBJ1-2	TGCGCCAGCACCCCCTCCCAGCTGTCTTATGGCTACACCTTC	CASTPSQLSYGYTF
TRBD2	many	TRBV20-1	TRBJ2-1	TGCAGTGCTCCCGGACTAGCGGACAATGAGCAGTTCTTC	CSAPGLADNEQFF
-	-	TRBV5-1	TRBJ2-3	TGCGCCAGCAGCTTGGTGGAAGGAAGCACAGATACGAAGTATTTT	CASSLVEGSTDTKYF
-	many	TRBV5-1	TRBJ2-1	TGCGCCAGCAGCAAGGTGAATGAGCAGTTCTTC	CASSKVNEQFF
TRBD2	many	TRBV27	TRBJ2-1	TGTGCCAGCACCCTCCGGGAGGGACTCAACAATGAGCAGTTCTTC	CASTLREGLNNEQFF
TRBD2	many	TRBV10-3	TRBJ2-2	TGTGCCATCAGTGAGCCGCCGGGGGGACTAGCGGTAACCAACACCGGGGAGCTGTTTTTT	CAISEPPGGLAVTNTGELFF